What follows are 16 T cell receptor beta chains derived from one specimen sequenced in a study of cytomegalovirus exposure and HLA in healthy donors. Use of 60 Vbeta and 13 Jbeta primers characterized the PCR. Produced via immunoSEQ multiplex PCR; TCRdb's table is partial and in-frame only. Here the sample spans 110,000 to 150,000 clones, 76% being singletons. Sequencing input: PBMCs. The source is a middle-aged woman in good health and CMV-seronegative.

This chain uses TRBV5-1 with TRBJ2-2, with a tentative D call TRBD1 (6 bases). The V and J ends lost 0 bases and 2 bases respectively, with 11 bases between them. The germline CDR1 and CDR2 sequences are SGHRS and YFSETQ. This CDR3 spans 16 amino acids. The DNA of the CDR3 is TGCGCCAGCAGCTTGGTCCCAGGGGTTAACACCGGGGAGCTGTTTTTT. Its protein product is CASSLVPGVNTGELFF.

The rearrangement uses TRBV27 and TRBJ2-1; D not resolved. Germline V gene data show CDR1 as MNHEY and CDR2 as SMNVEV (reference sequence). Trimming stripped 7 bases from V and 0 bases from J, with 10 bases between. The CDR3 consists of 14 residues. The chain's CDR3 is CASIFISSYNEQFF. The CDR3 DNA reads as TGTGCCAGCATTTTCATTAGCTCCTACAATGAGCAGTTCTTC.

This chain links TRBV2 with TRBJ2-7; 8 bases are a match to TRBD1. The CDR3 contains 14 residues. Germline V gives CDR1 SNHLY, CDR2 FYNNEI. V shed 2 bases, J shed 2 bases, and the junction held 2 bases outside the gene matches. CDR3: CASSEQGQAYEQYF. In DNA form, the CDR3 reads TGTGCCAGCAGTGAACAGGGACAGGCCTACGAGCAGTACTTC.

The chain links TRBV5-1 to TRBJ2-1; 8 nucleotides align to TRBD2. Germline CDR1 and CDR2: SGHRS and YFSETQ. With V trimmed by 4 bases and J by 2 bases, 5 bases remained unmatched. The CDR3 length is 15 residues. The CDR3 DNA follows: TGCGCCAGCAGCGCTGGGACTAGTACCTACAATGAGCAGTTCTTC. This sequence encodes CASSAGTSTYNEQFF.

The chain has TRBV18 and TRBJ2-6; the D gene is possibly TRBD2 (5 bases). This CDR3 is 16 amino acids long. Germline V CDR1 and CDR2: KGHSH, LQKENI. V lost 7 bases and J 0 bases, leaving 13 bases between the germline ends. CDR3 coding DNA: TGTGCCAGCTGCGAGGGCCTAAGCTCTGGGGCCAACGTCCTGACTTTC. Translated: CASCEGLSSGANVLTF.

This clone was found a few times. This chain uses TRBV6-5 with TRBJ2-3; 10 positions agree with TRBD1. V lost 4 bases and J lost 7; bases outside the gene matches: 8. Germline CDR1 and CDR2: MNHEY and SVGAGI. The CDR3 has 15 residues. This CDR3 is CASSSPGQGTNTQYF. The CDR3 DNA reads TGTGCCAGCAGTTCACCGGGACAGGGGACAAATACGCAGTATTTT.

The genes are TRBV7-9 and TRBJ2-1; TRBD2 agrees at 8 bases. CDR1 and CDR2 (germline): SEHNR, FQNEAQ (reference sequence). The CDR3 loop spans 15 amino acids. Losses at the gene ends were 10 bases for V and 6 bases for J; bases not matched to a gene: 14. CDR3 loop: CATSIGLATGNEQFF. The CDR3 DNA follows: TGTGCCACCTCCATTGGACTAGCAACGGGCAATGAGCAGTTCTTC.

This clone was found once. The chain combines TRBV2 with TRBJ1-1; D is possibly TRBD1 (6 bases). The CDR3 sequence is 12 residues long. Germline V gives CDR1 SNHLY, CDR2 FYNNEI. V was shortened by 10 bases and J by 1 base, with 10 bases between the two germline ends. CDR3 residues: CANLQGNTEAFF. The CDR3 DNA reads TGTGCCAACCTACAGGGGAACACTGAAGCTTTCTTT.

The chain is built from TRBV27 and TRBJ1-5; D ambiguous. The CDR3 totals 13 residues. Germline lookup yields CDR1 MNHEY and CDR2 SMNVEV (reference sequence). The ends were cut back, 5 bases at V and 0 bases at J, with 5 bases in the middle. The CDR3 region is CASSLFSNQPQHF. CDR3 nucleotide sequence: TGTGCCAGCAGTCTTTTTAGCAATCAGCCCCAGCATTTT.

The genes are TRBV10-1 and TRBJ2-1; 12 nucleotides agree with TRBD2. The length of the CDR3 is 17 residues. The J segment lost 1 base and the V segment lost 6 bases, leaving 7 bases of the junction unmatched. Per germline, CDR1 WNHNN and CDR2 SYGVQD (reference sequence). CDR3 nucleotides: TGCGCCAGCAGGGCTAGCGGGGGGGCCATATCCTACAATGAGCAGTTCTTC. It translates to CASRASGGAISYNEQFF.

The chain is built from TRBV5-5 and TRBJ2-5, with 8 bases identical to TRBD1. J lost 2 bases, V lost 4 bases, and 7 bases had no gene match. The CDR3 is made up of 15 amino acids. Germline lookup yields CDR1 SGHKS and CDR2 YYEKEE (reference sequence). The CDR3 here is CASSGLGTGQETQYF. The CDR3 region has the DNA TGTGCCAGCAGCGGGCTCGGGACAGGACAAGAGACCCAGTACTTC.

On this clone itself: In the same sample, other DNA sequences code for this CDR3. The CDR3 sequence: CAISDLRLEAYEQYF. The CDR3 nucleotides are TGTGCCATCAGTGATTTGAGGCTAGAGGCTTACGAGCAGTACTTC. This chain links TRBV10-3 with TRBJ2-7; D gene unclear. The germline V gene has CDR1 ENHRY and CDR2 SYGVKD. The V gene lost 3 bases and the J gene lost 4 bases, with 16 bases spanning the gap. CDR3 length equals 15 residues.

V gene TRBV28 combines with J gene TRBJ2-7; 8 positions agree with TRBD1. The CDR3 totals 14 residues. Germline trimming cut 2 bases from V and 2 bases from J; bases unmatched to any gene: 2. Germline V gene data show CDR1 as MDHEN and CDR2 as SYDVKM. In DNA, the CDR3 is TGTGCCAGCAGTTTACGGGACAGGACCTACGAGCAGTACTTC. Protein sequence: CASSLRDRTYEQYF.

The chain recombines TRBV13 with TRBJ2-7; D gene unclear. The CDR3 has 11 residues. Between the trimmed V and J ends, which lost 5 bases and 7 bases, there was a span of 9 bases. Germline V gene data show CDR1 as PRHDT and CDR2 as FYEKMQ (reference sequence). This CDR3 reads CASSTRTEQYF. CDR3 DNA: TGTGCCAGCAGCACAAGAACGGAGCAGTACTTC.

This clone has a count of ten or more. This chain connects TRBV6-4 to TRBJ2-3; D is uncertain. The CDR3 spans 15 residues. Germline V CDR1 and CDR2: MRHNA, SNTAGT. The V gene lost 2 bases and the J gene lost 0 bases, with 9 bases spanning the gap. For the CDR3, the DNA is TGTGCCAGCAGTGACACCGAGGTTAGCACAGATACGCAGTATTTT. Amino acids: CASSDTEVSTDTQYF.

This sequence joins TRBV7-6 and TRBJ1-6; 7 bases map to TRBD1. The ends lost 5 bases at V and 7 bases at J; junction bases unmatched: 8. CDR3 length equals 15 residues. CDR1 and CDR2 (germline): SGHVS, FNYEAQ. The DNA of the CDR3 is TGTGCCAGCAGCCAACAGGGGTCTTGGAATTCACCCCTCCACTTT. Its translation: CASSQQGSWNSPLHF.